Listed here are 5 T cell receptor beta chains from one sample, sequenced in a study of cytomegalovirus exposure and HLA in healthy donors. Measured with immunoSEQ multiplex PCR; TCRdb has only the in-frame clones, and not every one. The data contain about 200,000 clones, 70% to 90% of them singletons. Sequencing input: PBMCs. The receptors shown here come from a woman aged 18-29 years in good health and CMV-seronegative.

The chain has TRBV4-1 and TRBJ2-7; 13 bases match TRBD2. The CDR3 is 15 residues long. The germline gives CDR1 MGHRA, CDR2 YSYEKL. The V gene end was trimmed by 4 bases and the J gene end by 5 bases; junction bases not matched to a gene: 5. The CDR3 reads CASSPRLAGGHEQYF. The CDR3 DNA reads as TGCGCCAGCAGCCCTAGACTAGCGGGAGGCCACGAGCAGTACTTC.

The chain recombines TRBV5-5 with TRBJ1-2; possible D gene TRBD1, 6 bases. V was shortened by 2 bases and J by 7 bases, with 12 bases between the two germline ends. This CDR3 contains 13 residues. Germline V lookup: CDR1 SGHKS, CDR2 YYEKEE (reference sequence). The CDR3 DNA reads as TGTGCCAGCAGCTTAGGGGGGGGGTCTGGCTACACCTTC. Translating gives CASSLGGGSGYTF.

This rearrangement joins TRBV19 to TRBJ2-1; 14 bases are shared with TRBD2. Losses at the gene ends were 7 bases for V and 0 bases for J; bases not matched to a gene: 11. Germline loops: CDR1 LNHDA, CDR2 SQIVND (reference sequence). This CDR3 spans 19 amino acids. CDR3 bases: TGTGCCAGTACCGGGACTAGCGGGAGTACTCCGAGCTCCTACAATGAGCAGTTCTTC. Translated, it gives CASTGTSGSTPSSYNEQFF.

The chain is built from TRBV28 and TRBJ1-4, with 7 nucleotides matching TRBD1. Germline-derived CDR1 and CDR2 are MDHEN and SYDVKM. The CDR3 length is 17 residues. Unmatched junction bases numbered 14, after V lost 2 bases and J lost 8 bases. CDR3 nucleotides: TGTGCCAGCAGTTTAGGTCTGATGGCAGGGGGTAGGGAAAAACTGTTTTTT. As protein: CASSLGLMAGGREKLFF.

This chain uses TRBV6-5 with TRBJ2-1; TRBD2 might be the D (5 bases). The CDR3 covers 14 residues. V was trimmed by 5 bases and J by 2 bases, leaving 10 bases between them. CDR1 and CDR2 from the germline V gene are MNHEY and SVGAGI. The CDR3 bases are TGTGCCAGCAGTGAAAGCGGACCCTACAATGAGCAGTTCTTC. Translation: CASSESGPYNEQFF.